The 9 T cell receptor beta chains in this list originate from one sample, sequenced in a study of T cell responses to AZD1222 COVID-19 vaccine. Here immunoSEQ multiplex PCR was the method, and the copy in TCRdb shows in-frame clones only, minus some. The data show about 100,000 clones, more than 90% seen once. The sequences come from peripheral blood, collected on day 0 of AZD1222 vaccination. These receptors all come from an adult in good health.

J is TRBJ1-1 and V is TRBV29-1, with a tentative D call TRBD1 (6 bases). The length of the CDR3 is 13 residues. Germline CDR1 SQVTM, CDR2 ANQGSEA. Trimming removed 2 bases at V and 5 bases at J, with 12 bases between. In nucleotides, the CDR3 is TGCAGCGTTGAAAAAGGGGGGAGGACTGAAGCTTTCTTT. The encoded protein is CSVEKGGRTEAFF.

Only a few counts were recorded for this clone. The chain employs TRBV10-2 and TRBJ2-7; D not certain. Trimming shortened V by 4 bases and J by 5 bases, and 6 bases separated the two germline ends. CDR3 length equals 11 residues. In germline, CDR1 is WSHSY, CDR2 SAAADI. Here the CDR3 reads CASSAYNEQYF. The DNA of the CDR3 is TGCGCCAGCAGTGCTTATAACGAGCAGTACTTC.

The V and J genes are TRBV7-9 and TRBJ1-5; 7 nucleotides match TRBD1. The CDR3 runs 14 residues. Losses at the gene ends were 5 bases for V and 6 bases for J; bases not matched to a gene: 7. Germline lookup yields CDR1 SEHNR and CDR2 FQNEAQ (reference sequence). The CDR3 sequence: CASSLDRDPQPQHF. The CDR3 bases are TGTGCCAGCAGCCTTGACAGGGACCCTCAGCCCCAGCATTTT.

Here the CDR3 reads CASSLAQSTGGKLFF. The CDR3 coding sequence is TGTGCCAGCAGCTTAGCGCAATCCACAGGGGGCAAACTGTTTTTT. The V call is TRBV7-9, the J call TRBJ1-4; TRBD1 agrees at 9 bases. The CDR3 sequence is 15 residues long. The germline V gene encodes CDR1 SEHNR and CDR2 FQNEAQ (reference sequence). V dropped 0 bases and J dropped 11; count of bases not matched to a gene: 7.

The gene calls are TRBV6-2 or TRBV6-3 and TRBJ1-1; possibly TRBD1 for D (6 bases). The germline CDR1 and CDR2 sequences are MNHEY and SVGEGT. Trimming cost V 6 bases and J 1 base, with 15 bases left between them. This CDR3 region has 15 residues. This chain's CDR3 is CASSHYGGPNTEAFF. As DNA, the CDR3 is TGTGCCAGCAGCCACTACGGGGGCCCGAACACTGAAGCTTTCTTT.

The CDR3 nucleotides read TGCAGCGTTGAAGACCCCGGGACTAGCGGCTACGAGCAGTACTTC. This codes for CSVEDPGTSGYEQYF. The genes are TRBV29-1 and TRBJ2-7; 11 nucleotides align to TRBD2. V gave up 0 bases and J gave up 3 bases; unmatched junction bases: 4. CDR3 length equals 15 residues. The germline V gene encodes CDR1 SQVTM and CDR2 ANQGSEA.

The CDR3 sequence: CASSPPDRAGGYTF. DNA of the CDR3: TGTGCCAGCAGTCCGCCGGACAGGGCGGGGGGCTACACCTTC. The rearrangement joins TRBV28 to TRBJ1-2, with 8 nucleotides matching TRBD1. The CDR3 extends over 14 amino acids. Germline lookup yields CDR1 MDHEN and CDR2 SYDVKM. Germline trimming cut 5 bases from V and 8 bases from J; bases unmatched to any gene: 10.

The chain carries TRBV18 and TRBJ2-2; D is unresolved. This CDR3 is 15 amino acids long. CDR1 is KGHSH and CDR2 is LQKENI in the germline V gene. The V and J ends lost 7 bases and 3 bases respectively, with 15 bases between them. CDR3 region: CASLNTVLDTGELFF. CDR3 coding DNA: TGTGCCAGCTTAAATACGGTTCTTGACACCGGGGAGCTGTTTTTT.

This chain uses TRBV6-2 or TRBV6-3 with TRBJ2-1; 9 positions match TRBD1. The germline V gene encodes CDR1 MNHEY and CDR2 SVGEGT. Trimming at V came to 4 bases and at J to 2 bases, leaving 6 bases not matched to a gene. This CDR3 is built from 16 residues. CDR3 nucleotide sequence: TGTGCCAGCAGTTCCCGGGACAGGGTCCCCTACAATGAGCAGTTCTTC. It is translated as CASSSRDRVPYNEQFF.